These 30 T cell receptor beta chains share one sample of origin, sequenced in a study of PD-L1 blockade in urothelial cancer. Profiling relied on immunoSEQ multiplex PCR, and the TCRdb table lists in-frame clones only, not all of them. This sample has about 39,000 clones, with 80% to 95% found just once. Time point: pretreatment peripheral blood. The sequenced sample was PBMCs, obtained around atezolizumab (anti-PD-L1) treatment. These receptors all come from an older woman with urothelial cancer.

V usage is TRBV6-6 and J usage is TRBJ2-1; D unresolved. V was clipped by 6 bases and J by 12 bases, with 15 bases between them. The CDR3 length is 12 residues. Germline V gives CDR1 MNHNY, CDR2 SVGAGI (reference sequence). The CDR3 sequence is CASRANRGPQFF. CDR3 in DNA: TGTGCCAGCAGGGCGAACCGCGGCCCGCAGTTCTTC.

V gene TRBV19 combines with J gene TRBJ2-7; 11 nucleotides match TRBD2. This CDR3 is 13 amino acids long. With 8 bases clipped from V and 2 bases from J, the junction kept 2 bases outside the gene matches. Germline CDR1 reads LNHDA; CDR2 reads SQIVND (reference sequence). This CDR3 reads CASQTSGTYEQYF. The CDR3, as DNA: TGTGCCAGTCAGACTAGCGGGACCTACGAGCAGTACTTC.

CDR3: CASGQQGAGNTIYF. CDR3 sequence (DNA): TGTGCCAGCGGTCAACAGGGGGCTGGAAACACCATATATTTT. This chain links TRBV25-1 with TRBJ1-3; 8 bases agree with TRBD1. This CDR3 spans 14 amino acids. Germline CDR1 is MGHDK and CDR2 is SYGVNS. Germline trimming cut 8 bases from V and 2 bases from J; bases unmatched to any gene: 5.

The rearrangement joins TRBV11-2 to TRBJ2-7; 10 bases align to TRBD2. This CDR3 has 13 amino acids. Germline CDR1 reads SGHAT; CDR2 reads FQNNGV. Unmatched junction bases numbered 1, after V lost 5 bases and J lost 3 bases. CDR3 sequence: CASSGLADYEQYF. For the CDR3, the DNA is TGTGCCAGCAGCGGACTAGCGGACTACGAGCAGTACTTC.

The chain is built from TRBV18 and TRBJ2-5; possible D gene TRBD1, 5 bases. The germline CDR1 and CDR2 sequences are KGHSH and LQKENI. Trimming cost V 4 bases and J 0 bases, with 12 bases left between them. The CDR3 is 15 residues long. The CDR3, as DNA: TGTGCCAGCTCACAGGGGTTACCGTACCAAGAGACCCAGTACTTC. This codes for CASSQGLPYQETQYF.

The gene calls are TRBV9 and TRBJ2-4; 13 positions match TRBD2. CDR1 and CDR2 (germline): SGDLS, YYNGEE. The CDR3 consists of 16 residues. Trimming took 0 bases from V and 6 from J; bases not matched to a gene: 3. CDR3 coding DNA: TGTGCCAGCAGCGTAGGACTAGCGGGAGGTCTAAACATTCAGTACTTC. It yields the protein CASSVGLAGGLNIQYF.

The chain couples TRBV5-1 to TRBJ2-4, with TRBD1 matching over 9 bases. Trimming at V came to 1 base and at J to 7 bases, leaving 9 bases not matched to a gene. The CDR3 is made up of 16 amino acids. The germline V gene encodes CDR1 SGHRS and CDR2 YFSETQ. CDR3: CASSLTPGQGRNIQYF. Written as DNA, the CDR3 is TGCGCCAGCAGCTTGACACCGGGACAGGGACGGAACATTCAGTACTTC.

This rearrangement joins TRBV12-5 to TRBJ1-1; 9 bases map to TRBD1. Germline V gene sequence: CDR1 LGHNT, CDR2 FRNRAP. This CDR3 region has 12 residues. The trim removed 11 bases at V and 3 bases at J, leaving 4 bases unmatched. The CDR3 DNA reads TGTGCTGGGAGGACAGGGGACACTGAAGCTTTCTTT. Amino acids: CAGRTGDTEAFF. The full variable domain, its missing parts supplied by reference TRBV12-5 and TRBJ1-1, is DARVTQTPRHKVTEMGQEVTMRCQPILGHNTVFWYRQTMMQGLELLAYFRNRAPLDDSGMPKDRFSAEMPDATLATLKIQPSEPRDSAVYFCAGRTGDTEAFFGQGTRLTVV.

The V gene is TRBV28, the J gene TRBJ2-3; 8 nucleotides line up with TRBD2. This CDR3 comprises 14 residues. V trimming: 6 bases; J trimming: 3 bases; junction bases outside the gene matches: 5. Per germline, CDR1 MDHEN and CDR2 SYDVKM. The CDR3 protein is CASRPGGDTDTQYF. CDR3 coding DNA: TGTGCCAGCAGACCGGGAGGGGATACAGATACGCAGTATTTT.

The J gene is TRBJ2-7, the V gene TRBV13; TRBD1 might be the D (5 bases). Between the trimmed V and J ends, which lost 8 bases and 0 bases, there was a span of 11 bases. Germline CDR1 is PRHDT and CDR2 is FYEKMQ (reference sequence). The CDR3 totals 13 residues. The CDR3 nucleotides are TGTGCCAGCGGGGCAGGGAACTCCTACGAGCAGTACTTC. As protein: CASGAGNSYEQYF. Supplemented by reference TRBV13 and TRBJ2-7, the full variable domain reads AAGVIQSPRHLIKEKRETATLKCYPIPRHDTVYWYQQGPGQDPQFLISFYEKMQSDKGSIPDRFSAQQFSDYHSELNMSSLELGDSALYFCASGAGNSYEQYFGPGTRLTVT.

The V gene is TRBV5-1, the J gene TRBJ2-3; 7 positions agree with TRBD1. The CDR3 is 15 residues long. Germline V gene lookup returns CDR1 SGHRS and CDR2 YFSETQ. V lost 4 bases, J lost 0 bases, and 5 bases stayed unmatched. CDR3 region: CASSRVQGSTDTQYF. In DNA form, the CDR3 reads TGCGCCAGCAGCCGCGTACAGGGGAGCACAGATACGCAGTATTTT.

This sequence joins TRBV9 and TRBJ1-4, with 7 bases lining up with TRBD1. In germline, CDR1 is SGDLS, CDR2 YYNGEE. The CDR3 is 15 amino acids. Losses at the gene ends were 0 bases for V and 3 bases for J; bases not matched to a gene: 2. For the CDR3, the DNA is TGTGCCAGCAGCGTAGGAACAGGGGCTAATGAAAAACTGTTTTTT. It is translated as CASSVGTGANEKLFF.

DNA for the CDR3: TGTGCCAGCAGCCCGAGGTTCTTGCCGGATACGCAGTATTTT. Translation: CASSPRFLPDTQYF. The V call is TRBV7-2, the J call TRBJ2-3, with D unresolved. Trimming stripped 5 bases from V and 6 bases from J, with 15 bases between. This CDR3 spans 14 amino acids. CDR1 SGHTA and CDR2 FQGNSA come from the germline V gene. Using reference TRBV7-2 and TRBJ2-3 for the parts outside the CDR3, the full variable domain is GAGVSQSPSNKVTEKGKDVELRCDPISGHTALYWYRQSLGQGLEFLIYFQGNSAPDKSGLPSDRFSAERTGGSVSTLTIQRTQQEDSAVYLCASSPRFLPDTQYFGPGTRLTVL.

This clone was seen a single time. The chain couples TRBV7-9 to TRBJ1-1; no clear D gene. Germline lookup yields CDR1 SEHNR and CDR2 FQNEAQ (reference sequence). Between the trimmed V and J ends, which lost 1 base and 4 bases, there was a span of 10 bases. The CDR3 runs to 14 residues. The CDR3: CASSLDGGITEAFF. The CDR3 DNA sequence: TGTGCCAGCAGCTTAGATGGAGGTATCACTGAAGCTTTCTTT.

The chain has TRBV4-1 and TRBJ2-7; TRBD1 might be the D (7 bases). The CDR3 runs 13 residues. V was cut by 4 bases and J by 3 bases, with 10 bases left in between. Germline-derived CDR1 and CDR2 are MGHRA and YSYEKL. The CDR3 region is CASSPGGGYEQYF. As DNA, the CDR3 is TGCGCCAGCAGCCCAGGGGGAGGCTACGAGCAGTACTTC.

The gene calls are TRBV9 and TRBJ1-1, with a weak D call TRBD1 (6 bases). The germline gives CDR1 SGDLS, CDR2 YYNGEE. This CDR3 spans 15 amino acids. Trimming removed 0 bases at V and 4 bases at J, with 13 bases between. CDR3 DNA: TGTGCCAGCAGCGTAGACTACGCGACAGGCACTGAAGCTTTCTTT. Encoded protein: CASSVDYATGTEAFF.

The chain links TRBV9 to TRBJ1-4, with D uncertain. The CDR3 has 18 residues. Germline V CDR1 and CDR2: SGDLS, YYNGEE. The V gene lost 0 bases and the J gene lost 5 bases, with 20 bases spanning the gap. CDR3 region: CASSVGGLLTAPNEKLFF. CDR3 DNA sequence: TGTGCCAGCAGCGTAGGAGGGCTTCTAACTGCCCCCAATGAAAAACTGTTTTTT. Combining the CDR3 with reference TRBV9 and TRBJ1-4 gives the whole variable domain DSGVTQTPKHLITATGQRVTLRCSPRSGDLSVYWYQQSLDQGLQFLIQYYNGEERAKGNILERFSAQQFPDLHSELNLSSLELGDSALYFCASSVGGLLTAPNEKLFFGSGTQLSVL.

V usage is TRBV7-9 and J usage is TRBJ2-1; unclear D gene. CDR1 and CDR2 (germline): SEHNR, FQNEAQ (reference sequence). This CDR3 contains 12 residues. Trimming took off 5 bases at V and 2 bases at J, with 4 bases between the two ends. The CDR3 nucleotides are TGTGCCAGCAGCCCAGCCTACAATGAGCAGTTCTTC. It translates to CASSPAYNEQFF.

This chain links TRBV15 with TRBJ2-5, with D unresolved. V shed 3 bases and J shed 0 bases, with 11 bases lying between them. The germline gives CDR1 LNHNV, CDR2 YYDKDF (reference sequence). This CDR3 is 15 amino acids long. CDR3 sequence (DNA): TGTGCCACCAGCAGTGGCAAAAAGTACCAAGAGACCCAGTACTTC. Translation: CATSSGKKYQETQYF.

This chain links TRBV4-2 with TRBJ1-2, with TRBD1 identical over 9 bases. The CDR3 is 15 residues long. The junction had 4 bases not matched to a gene; V was cut back by 1 base and J by 4 bases. Germline V gives CDR1 LGHNA, CDR2 YNFKEQ. CDR3 residues: CASSQGTGDSYGYTF. Here the CDR3 DNA reads TGTGCCAGCAGCCAAGGGACAGGGGATTCCTATGGCTACACCTTC.

The rearrangement links TRBV27 to TRBJ2-1; TRBD2 aligns across 11 bases. Trimming took 7 bases from V and 2 from J; bases not matched to a gene: 10. Germline V gives CDR1 MNHEY, CDR2 SMNVEV (reference sequence). The CDR3 runs 17 residues. CDR3 sequence: CASTPPTSGNPYNEQFF. The DNA for the CDR3 is TGTGCCAGCACCCCCCCGACTAGCGGGAACCCCTACAATGAGCAGTTCTTC.

V is TRBV28 and J is TRBJ2-7, with D possibly being TRBD1 (5 bases). CDR1 is MDHEN, CDR2 SYDVKM, per germline. The CDR3 contains 14 residues. The V and J ends lost 2 bases and 4 bases respectively, with 12 bases between them. The CDR3 is CASSLPGPTYEQYF. As DNA, the CDR3 is TGTGCCAGCAGTTTACCAGGGCCAACATACGAGCAGTACTTC.

The chain is built from TRBV6-1 and TRBJ2-5, with 7 bases identical to TRBD1. CDR3 length equals 14 residues. Germline lookup yields CDR1 MNHNS and CDR2 SASEGT. V dropped 0 bases and J dropped 4; count of bases not matched to a gene: 2. CDR3 sequence reads: CASSEAWTGETQYF. The CDR3 DNA reads TGTGCCAGCAGTGAAGCGTGGACAGGAGAGACCCAGTACTTC.

V and J are TRBV2 and TRBJ2-5; D possibly corresponds to TRBD2 (6 bases). CDR1 is SNHLY and CDR2 is FYNNEI in the germline V gene. The CDR3 has 15 amino acids. V lost 5 bases and J 2 bases, leaving 15 bases between the germline ends. CDR3 sequence (DNA): TGTGCCAGCAGTCGGCGGGGACTGGCTCAAGAGACCCAGTACTTC. Amino acid sequence: CASSRRGLAQETQYF. The full variable domain, with the rest looked up from reference TRBV2 and TRBJ2-5, is EPEVTQTPSHQVTQMGQEVILRCVPISNHLYFYWYRQILGQKVEFLVSFYNNEISEKSEIFDDQFSVERPDGSNFTLKIRSTKLEDSAMYFCASSRRGLAQETQYFGPGTRLLVL.

The chain uses TRBV5-1 and TRBJ2-2, with TRBD1 as a possible D gene (7 bases). Trimming left V 4 bases short and J 3 bases short, with 10 bases between. Germline V gene lookup returns CDR1 SGHRS and CDR2 YFSETQ. This CDR3 is built from 14 residues. Here the CDR3 reads CASSGGTDTGELFF. For the CDR3, the DNA is TGCGCCAGCAGCGGCGGGACAGACACCGGGGAGCTGTTTTTT.

The genes are TRBV5-4 and TRBJ2-7; 8 nucleotides match TRBD2. The junction had 7 bases not matched to a gene; V was cut back by 3 bases and J by 5 bases. The CDR3 totals 14 residues. Germline V gives CDR1 SGHNT, CDR2 YYREEE (reference sequence). CDR3 sequence (DNA): TGTGCCAGCAGCTCAACCGGGGGGGAGAACGAGCAGTACTTC. Translation gives CASSSTGGENEQYF.

The CDR3 DNA sequence: TGCGCCAGCAGCCAGCTAGCGGGAGTGGAGTTCTTC. Its translation is CASSQLAGVEFF. This sequence joins TRBV4-1 and TRBJ2-1, with 10 bases matching TRBD2. There are 12 residues in the CDR3. J gave up 14 bases and V 3 bases, and 4 bases lay outside the gene matches. Germline CDR1 MGHRA, CDR2 YSYEKL.

The chain is built from TRBV6-5 and TRBJ2-7; 8 bases are a match to TRBD2. Germline CDR1 is MNHEY and CDR2 is SVGAGI. The ends lost 5 bases at V and 4 bases at J; junction bases unmatched: 4. The CDR3 extends over 13 amino acids. CDR3 coding DNA: TGTGCCAGCAGTAACGGACTAGCTTACGAGCAGTACTTC. It is translated as CASSNGLAYEQYF.

This chain connects TRBV2 to TRBJ1-4, with D tentatively TRBD1 (5 bases). The germline CDR1 and CDR2 sequences are SNHLY and FYNNEI. Trimming removed 4 bases from V and 3 bases from J, with 12 bases in between. This CDR3 contains 15 residues. Here the CDR3 reads CASSGGAGANEKLFF. The DNA of the CDR3 is TGTGCCAGCAGTGGTGGGGCCGGAGCTAATGAAAAACTGTTTTTT.

The chain uses TRBV13 and TRBJ1-1; unclear D gene. With 0 bases removed from V and 8 bases from J, the gap between germline ends came to 7 bases. This CDR3 contains 12 residues. Germline CDR1 reads PRHDT; CDR2 reads FYEKMQ (reference sequence). CDR3 residues: CASSLGRLEAFF. The CDR3 coding sequence is TGTGCCAGCAGCTTAGGGAGGCTAGAAGCTTTCTTT.